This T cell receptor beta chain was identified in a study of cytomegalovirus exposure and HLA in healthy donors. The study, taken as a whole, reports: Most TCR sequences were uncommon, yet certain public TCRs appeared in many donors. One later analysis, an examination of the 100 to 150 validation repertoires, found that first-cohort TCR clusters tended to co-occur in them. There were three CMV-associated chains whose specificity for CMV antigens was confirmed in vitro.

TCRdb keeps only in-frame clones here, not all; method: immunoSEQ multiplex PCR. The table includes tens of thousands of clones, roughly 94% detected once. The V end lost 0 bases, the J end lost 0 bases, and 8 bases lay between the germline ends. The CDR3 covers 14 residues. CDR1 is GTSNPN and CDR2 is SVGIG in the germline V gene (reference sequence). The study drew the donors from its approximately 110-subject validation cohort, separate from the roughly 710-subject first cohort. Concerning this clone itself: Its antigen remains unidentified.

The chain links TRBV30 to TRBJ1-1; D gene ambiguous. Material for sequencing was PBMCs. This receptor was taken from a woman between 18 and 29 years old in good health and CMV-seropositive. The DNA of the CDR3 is TGTGCCTGGAGTGTGGAGGGAATGAACACTGAAGCTTTCTTT. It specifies CAWSVEGMNTEAFF.